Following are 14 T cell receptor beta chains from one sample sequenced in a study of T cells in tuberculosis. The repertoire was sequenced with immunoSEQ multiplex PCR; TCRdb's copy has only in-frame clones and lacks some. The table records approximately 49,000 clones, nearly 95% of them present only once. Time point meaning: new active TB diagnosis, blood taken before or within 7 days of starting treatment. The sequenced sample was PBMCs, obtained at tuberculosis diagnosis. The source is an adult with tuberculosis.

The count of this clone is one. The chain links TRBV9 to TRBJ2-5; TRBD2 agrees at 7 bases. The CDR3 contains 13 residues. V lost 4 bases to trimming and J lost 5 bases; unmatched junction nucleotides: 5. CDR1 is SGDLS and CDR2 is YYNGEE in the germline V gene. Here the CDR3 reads CASSSTSAETQYF. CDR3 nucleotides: TGTGCCAGCAGCAGTACTAGCGCGGAGACCCAGTACTTC.

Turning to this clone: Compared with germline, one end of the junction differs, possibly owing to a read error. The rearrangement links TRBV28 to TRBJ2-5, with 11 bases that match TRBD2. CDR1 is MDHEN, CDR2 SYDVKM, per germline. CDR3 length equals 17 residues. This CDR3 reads CASSLRLAGRLQEAQYF. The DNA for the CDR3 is TGTGCCAGCAGTTTAAGACTAGCGGGACGCCTACAAGAGGCCCAGTACTTC. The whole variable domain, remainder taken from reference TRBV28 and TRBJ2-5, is DVKVTQSSRYLVKRTGEKVFLECVQDMDHENMFWYRQDPGLGLRLIYFSYDVKMKEKGDIPEGYSVSREKKERFSLILESASTNQTSMYLCASSLRLAGRLQEAQYFGPGTRLLVL.

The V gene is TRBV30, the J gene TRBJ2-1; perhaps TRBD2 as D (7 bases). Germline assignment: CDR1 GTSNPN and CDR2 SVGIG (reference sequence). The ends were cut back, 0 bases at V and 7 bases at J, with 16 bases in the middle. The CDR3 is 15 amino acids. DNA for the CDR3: TGTGCCTGGAGTGTGGACGGCGGGGGCTTTAATGAGCAGTTCTTC. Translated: CAWSVDGGGFNEQFF.

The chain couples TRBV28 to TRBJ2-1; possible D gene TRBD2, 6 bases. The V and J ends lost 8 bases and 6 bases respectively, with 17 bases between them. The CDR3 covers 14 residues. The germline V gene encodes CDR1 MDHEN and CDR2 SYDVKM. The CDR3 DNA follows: TGTGCCAGCCATGGGACTTTCCCACTCAATGAGCAGTTCTTC. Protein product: CASHGTFPLNEQFF.

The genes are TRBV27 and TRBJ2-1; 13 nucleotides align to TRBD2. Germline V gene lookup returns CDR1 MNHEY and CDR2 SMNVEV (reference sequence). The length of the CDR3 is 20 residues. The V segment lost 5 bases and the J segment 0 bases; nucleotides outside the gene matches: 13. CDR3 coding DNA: TGTGCCAGCAGTCCAATTCAGGGAAGGACTAGCGGGAGCTCCTACAATGAGCAGTTCTTC. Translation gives CASSPIQGRTSGSSYNEQFF.

CDR3 protein: CASSQGSGALYNEQFF. CDR3 nucleotides: TGTGCCAGCAGCCAAGGGTCGGGAGCCTTGTACAATGAGCAGTTCTTC. This chain links TRBV14 with TRBJ2-1; D perhaps matches TRBD2 (6 bases). Germline V lookup: CDR1 SGHDN, CDR2 FVKESK. Deletions cut 1 base from V and 4 bases from J, with 14 bases between. The CDR3 sequence is 16 residues long.

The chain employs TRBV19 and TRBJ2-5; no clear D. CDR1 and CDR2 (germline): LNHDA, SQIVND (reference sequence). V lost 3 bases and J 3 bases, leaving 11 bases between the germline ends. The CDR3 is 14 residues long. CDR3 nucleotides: TGTGCCAGTAGTATGACACTCCTCAAAGAGACCCAGTACTTC. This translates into CASSMTLLKETQYF.

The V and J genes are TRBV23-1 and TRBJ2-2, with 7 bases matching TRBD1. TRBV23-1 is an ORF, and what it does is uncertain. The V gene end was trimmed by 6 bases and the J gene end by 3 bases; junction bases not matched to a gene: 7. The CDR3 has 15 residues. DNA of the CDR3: TGCGCCAGCAGCGCTGACAGGGTAGACACCGGGGAGCTGTTTTTT. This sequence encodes CASSADRVDTGELFF.

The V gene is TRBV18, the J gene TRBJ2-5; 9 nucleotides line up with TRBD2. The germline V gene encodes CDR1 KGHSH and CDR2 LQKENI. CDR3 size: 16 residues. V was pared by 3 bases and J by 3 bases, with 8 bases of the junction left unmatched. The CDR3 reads CASSPLPLAGKETQYF. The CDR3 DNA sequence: TGTGCCAGCTCACCTCTCCCTCTAGCGGGGAAAGAGACCCAGTACTTC.

The CDR3 sequence is CASTPAGGVNEQYF. The CDR3 DNA follows: TGTGCCAGCACCCCTGCGGGGGGAGTTAACGAGCAGTACTTC. V is TRBV21-1 and J is TRBJ2-7; the table's D call, TRBD2, was not checked against the DNA. TRBV21-1 is designated a pseudogene. The CDR3 is made up of 14 amino acids.

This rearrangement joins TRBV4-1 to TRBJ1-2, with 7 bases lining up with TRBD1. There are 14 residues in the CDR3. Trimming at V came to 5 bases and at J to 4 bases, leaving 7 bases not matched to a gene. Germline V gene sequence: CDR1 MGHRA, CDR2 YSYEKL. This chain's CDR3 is CASSSRQGGYGYTF. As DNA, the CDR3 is TGCGCCAGCAGCTCCCGACAGGGCGGCTATGGCTACACCTTC.

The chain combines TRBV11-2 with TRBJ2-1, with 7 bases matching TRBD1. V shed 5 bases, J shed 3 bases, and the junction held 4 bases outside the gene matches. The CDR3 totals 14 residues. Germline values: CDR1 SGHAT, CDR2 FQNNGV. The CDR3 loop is CASSPGTVYNEQFF. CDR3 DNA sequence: TGTGCCAGCAGCCCAGGGACAGTCTACAATGAGCAGTTCTTC. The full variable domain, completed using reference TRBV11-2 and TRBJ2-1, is EAGVAQSPRYKIIEKRQSVAFWCNPISGHATLYWYQQILGQGPKLLIQFQNNGVVDDSQLPKDRFSAERLKGVDSTLKIQPAKLEDSAVYLCASSPGTVYNEQFFGPGTRLTVL.

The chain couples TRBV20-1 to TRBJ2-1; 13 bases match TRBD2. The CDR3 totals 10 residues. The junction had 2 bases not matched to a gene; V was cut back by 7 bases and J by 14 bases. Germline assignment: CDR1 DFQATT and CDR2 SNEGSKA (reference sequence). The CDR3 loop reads CSVGLAGEFF. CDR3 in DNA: TGCAGTGTTGGACTAGCGGGAGAGTTCTTC.

CDR3 coding DNA: TGTGCCAGCAGCTTAGTGGGCAGGGTAGAGACCCAGTACTTC. Protein: CASSLVGRVETQYF. The chain recombines TRBV7-9 with TRBJ2-5; possible D gene TRBD1, 5 bases. The CDR3 totals 14 residues. V lost 1 base and J 4 bases, leaving 10 bases between the germline ends. The germline gives CDR1 SEHNR, CDR2 FQNEAQ (reference sequence).